The 8 T cell receptor beta chains below come from one sample, sequenced in a study of identical twins. TCRdb re-called the 5' RACE reads with MiXCR, one entry per CDR3 protein. The top ten clones hold around 3% of a sample with 270,000 or so distinct CDR3 sequences, about 8.5% of them seen once. This sample was also put to use in a study of yellow fever vaccine responses in identical twins.

Sequencing input: CD8+ T cells sorted from blood. Source of these receptors: a woman aged 18-35 years in good health.

The chain has TRBV27 and TRBJ2-7; TRBD1 aligns across 8 bases. Germline CDR1 is MNHEY and CDR2 is SMNVEV (reference sequence). Germline trimming cut 5 bases from V and 1 base from J; bases unmatched to any gene: 4. This CDR3 is built from 14 residues. In DNA form, the CDR3 reads TGTGCCAGCAGTCGACAGGGGATGTCCTACGAGCAGTACTTC. Protein product: CASSRQGMSYEQYF.

CDR3 region: CASSPWGSLNTGELFF. CDR3 coding DNA: TGTGCCAGCAGCCCCTGGGGCAGCTTGAACACCGGGGAGCTGTTTTTT. This chain links TRBV6-2 or TRBV6-3 with TRBJ2-2, with a weak D call TRBD1 (5 bases). Trimming cost V 6 bases and J 1 base, with 15 bases left between them. Germline V gene data show CDR1 as MNHEY and CDR2 as SVGEGT. The CDR3 runs to 16 residues.

This clonotype was observed at least ten times. The chain carries TRBV11-2 and TRBJ2-2; 8 bases fit TRBD2. Germline assignment: CDR1 SGHAT and CDR2 FQNNGV. The CDR3 is 15 amino acids. V gave up 3 bases and J gave up 4 bases; unmatched junction bases: 4. Written as DNA, the CDR3 is TGTGCCAGCAGCTTGGCGGGGGGCTTCACCGGGGAGCTGTTTTTT. This gives the protein CASSLAGGFTGELFF.

The rearrangement joins TRBV10-3 to TRBJ1-1; TRBD1 matches 9 bases. V lost 10 bases to trimming and J lost 8 bases; unmatched junction nucleotides: 5. This CDR3 has 11 amino acids. CDR1 and CDR2 (germline): ENHRY, SYGVKD. CDR3 DNA sequence: TGTGCCAACTACAGGGGGCCCGAAGCTTTCTTT. This encodes CANYRGPEAFF.

This clonotype occurred many times. The rearrangement joins TRBV9 to TRBJ2-7; D may be TRBD1 or TRBD2 (5 bases each). Germline V lookup: CDR1 SGDLS, CDR2 YYNGEE. V was shortened by 3 bases and J by 0 bases, with 7 bases between the two germline ends. There are 13 residues in the CDR3. CDR3 amino acids: CASSDGTSYEQYF. CDR3 nucleotide sequence: TGTGCCAGCAGCGACGGGACCTCCTACGAGCAGTACTTC.

This clonotype was seen repeatedly, ten times or more. The chain joins TRBV2 to TRBJ2-7, with 13 bases matching TRBD2. CDR3 length: 14 amino acids. J gave up 1 base and V 7 bases, and 1 base lay outside the gene matches. CDR1 and CDR2 (germline): SNHLY, FYNNEI. CDR3 protein: CASMGLAGSYEQYF. The DNA for the CDR3 is TGTGCCAGCATGGGACTAGCGGGGTCCTACGAGCAGTACTTC.

This clonotype has more than one count but fewer than ten. The chain uses TRBV4-2 and TRBJ1-1, with D perhaps TRBD1 (6 bases). The CDR3 consists of 16 residues. Germline V CDR1 and CDR2: LGHNA, YNFKEQ. Trimming removed 0 bases from V and 0 bases from J, with 11 bases in between. The CDR3 spells CASSQDPGAVNTEAFF. For the CDR3, the DNA is TGTGCCAGCAGCCAAGATCCAGGGGCGGTGAACACTGAAGCTTTCTTT.

The CDR3 sequence is CASSTRTGNSYEQYF. CDR3 sequence (DNA): TGTGCCAGCAGTACCCGGACAGGAAACTCCTACGAGCAGTACTTC. The genes are TRBV27 and TRBJ2-7; 7 bases align to TRBD1. Germline CDR1 MNHEY, CDR2 SMNVEV (reference sequence). V gave up 5 bases and J gave up 0 bases; unmatched junction bases: 7. The CDR3 runs to 15 residues.